These T cell receptor beta chains were read from a single sample in a study of T cells in Graves' hyperthyroidism and ophthalmopathy. TCRdb reprocessed the multiplex PCR reads with MiXCR, giving one entry per CDR3 protein. Here the sample spans hundreds of thousands of distinct CDR3 sequences, around 13% being singletons. Sequenced material: blood. These TCRs come from a woman aged 18-29 years with Graves' hyperthyroidism. Each CDR3 is given with its conserved first and last residue. D genes are given only for firm matches. Expanded clones are given a class, and other clones once, few, many or no size at all.

D gene: .
J gene: TRBJ2-7
V gene: TRBV6-1
clone size: .
CDR3 protein: CASSEGRSTLSYEQHF
CDR3 DNA: TGTGCCAGCAGTGAAGGTCGCTCTACATTATCTTACGAGCAGCACTTC

D gene: TRBD1
J gene: TRBJ2-2
V gene: TRBV4-1
clone size: .
CDR3 protein: CASSPEYRGDITGELFF
CDR3 DNA: TGCGCCAGCAGCCCAGAATACAGGGGGGATATTACCGGGGAGCTGTTTTTT

D gene: .
J gene: TRBJ2-2
V gene: TRBV24-1
clone size: .
CDR3 protein: CATSGLAADRGGELFF
CDR3 DNA: TGTGCCACCAGTGGTTTGGCAGCGGACCGCGGCGGGGAGCTGTTTTTT

D gene: .
J gene: TRBJ2-2
V gene: TRBV9
clone size: many
CDR3 protein: CASSISDRYTGELFF
CDR3 DNA: TGTGCCAGCAGCATCTCGGACAGATACACCGGGGAGCTGTTTTTT

D gene: .
J gene: TRBJ1-2
V gene: TRBV6-1
clone size: many
CDR3 protein: CASSVEGGEGYGYTF
CDR3 DNA: TGTGCCAGCAGCGTAGAGGGAGGGGAGGGCTATGGCTACACCTTC

D gene: .
J gene: TRBJ1-1
V gene: TRBV29-1
clone size: .
CDR3 protein: CSAYPDSKGNTEAFF
CDR3 DNA: TGCAGCGCCTACCCAGACAGCAAGGGTAACACTGAAGCTTTCTTT

D gene: .
J gene: TRBJ2-5
V gene: TRBV19
clone size: .
CDR3 protein: CASSVAGRLDETQYF
CDR3 DNA: TGTGCCAGTAGTGTCGCCGGCAGGTTGGATGAGACCCAGTACTTC

D gene: .
J gene: TRBJ2-1
V gene: TRBV11-3
clone size: many
CDR3 protein: CASSLGIYNEQFF
CDR3 DNA: TGTGCCAGCAGCTTAGGTATTTACAATGAGCAGTTCTTC

D gene: .
J gene: TRBJ2-3
V gene: TRBV5-1
clone size: many
CDR3 protein: CASSLRDPVGADTQYF
CDR3 DNA: TGCGCCAGCAGCTTGCGGGACCCCGTAGGGGCCGATACGCAGTATTTT

D gene: TRBD1
J gene: TRBJ1-1
V gene: TRBV18
clone size: few
CDR3 protein: CASSPTRTGSDTEAFF
CDR3 DNA: TGTGCCAGCTCACCAACACGGACAGGGTCAGACACTGAAGCTTTCTTT

D gene: .
J gene: TRBJ1-5
V gene: TRBV20-1
clone size: few
CDR3 protein: CSARDGRGGLGQHF
CDR3 DNA: TGCAGTGCTAGAGATGGAAGGGGAGGGCTTGGCCAGCATTTT

D gene: TRBD1
J gene: TRBJ1-2
V gene: TRBV6-1
clone size: many
CDR3 protein: CASSMGQFFYGYTF
CDR3 DNA: TGTGCCAGCTCGATGGGACAGTTCTTCTATGGCTACACCTTC

D gene: TRBD1
J gene: TRBJ2-3
V gene: TRBV7-9
clone size: .
CDR3 protein: CASSFTGVIGDTQYF
CDR3 DNA: TGTGCCAGCAGCTTCACAGGGGTGATTGGAGATACGCAGTATTTT

D gene: .
J gene: TRBJ1-4
V gene: TRBV20-1
clone size: many
CDR3 protein: CSAKVSDYLGVATNEKLFF
CDR3 DNA: TGCAGTGCTAAAGTTTCGGACTACCTAGGTGTGGCAACTAATGAAAAACTGTTTTTT

D gene: TRBD1
J gene: TRBJ1-1
V gene: TRBV20-1
clone size: many
CDR3 protein: CSASGGTGNTEAFF
CDR3 DNA: TGCAGTGCTAGTGGCGGGACAGGGAACACTGAAGCTTTCTTT

D gene: TRBD2
J gene: TRBJ2-7
V gene: TRBV28
clone size: many
CDR3 protein: CASSSPTSGGYEQYF
CDR3 DNA: TGTGCCAGCAGTTCACCCACTAGCGGAGGCTACGAGCAGTACTTC

D gene: .
J gene: TRBJ2-7
V gene: TRBV15
clone size: .
CDR3 protein: CATSQSVGEQYF
CDR3 DNA: TGTGCCACCAGCCAGAGCGTGGGGGAGCAGTACTTC

D gene: TRBD2
J gene: TRBJ2-1
V gene: TRBV20-1
clone size: many
CDR3 protein: CSARDLAGWGGNEQFF
CDR3 DNA: TGCAGTGCTAGAGATCTAGCGGGTTGGGGGGGGAATGAGCAGTTCTTC

D gene: TRBD1
J gene: TRBJ1-2
V gene: TRBV28
clone size: .
CDR3 protein: CASSVTGVNYGYTF
CDR3 DNA: TGTGCCAGCAGTGTGACAGGGGTTAACTATGGCTACACCTTC

D gene: .
J gene: TRBJ1-5
V gene: TRBV4-3
clone size: .
CDR3 protein: CASSPRLPRGDQPQHF
CDR3 DNA: TGCGCCAGCAGCCCGCGATTACCCAGGGGCGATCAGCCCCAGCATTTT

D gene: .
J gene: TRBJ2-2
V gene: TRBV15
clone size: .
CDR3 protein: CATSRVATGELFF
CDR3 DNA: TGTGCCACCAGCAGAGTCGCGACCGGGGAGCTGTTTTTT

D gene: TRBD1
J gene: TRBJ2-7
V gene: TRBV7-9
clone size: many
CDR3 protein: CASSLGVGTGFEQYF
CDR3 DNA: TGTGCCAGCAGCTTAGGCGTTGGGACAGGGTTCGAGCAGTACTTC

D gene: .
J gene: TRBJ2-2
V gene: TRBV7-9
clone size: many
CDR3 protein: CASSPEVWTGELFF
CDR3 DNA: TGTGCCAGCAGCCCGGAGGTATGGACCGGGGAGCTGTTTTTT

D gene: TRBD1
J gene: TRBJ1-6
V gene: TRBV6-2/TRBV6-3
clone size: .
CDR3 protein: CASRGRDRANSPLHF
CDR3 DNA: TGTGCCAGCAGGGGCCGGGACAGGGCGAATTCACCCCTCCACTTT

D gene: .
J gene: TRBJ2-3
V gene: TRBV3-1
clone size: many
CDR3 protein: CASARGTDTQYF
CDR3 DNA: TGTGCCAGCGCCCGGGGCACAGATACGCAGTATTTT

D gene: .
J gene: TRBJ2-1
V gene: TRBV3-1
clone size: many
CDR3 protein: CASSLSGPQFF
CDR3 DNA: TGTGCCAGCAGCCTGAGCGGGCCCCAGTTCTTC

D gene: .
J gene: TRBJ2-1
V gene: TRBV30
clone size: many
CDR3 protein: CAWTTSSYNEQFF
CDR3 DNA: TGTGCCTGGACAACGAGCTCCTACAATGAGCAGTTCTTC

D gene: TRBD2
J gene: TRBJ2-1
V gene: TRBV6-1
clone size: .
CDR3 protein: CASSEPVLAGGGADEQFF
CDR3 DNA: TGTGCCAGCAGTGAGCCCGTTTTAGCGGGAGGAGGGGCTGATGAGCAGTTCTTC

D gene: TRBD2
J gene: TRBJ2-4
V gene: TRBV9
clone size: few
CDR3 protein: CASSGGSGRGNIQYF
CDR3 DNA: TGTGCCAGCAGCGGCGGTAGCGGGAGAGGAAACATTCAGTACTTC

D gene: TRBD2
J gene: TRBJ2-3
V gene: TRBV27
clone size: many
CDR3 protein: CASSLRSSGRLADTQYF
CDR3 DNA: TGTGCCAGCAGTTTAAGATCTAGCGGGAGGCTGGCAGATACGCAGTATTTT